This T cell receptor (beta chain) was documented in a study of blood T cell repertoires in COVID-19 (dated by TCRdb to 2020 to 2022). For context, the study as a whole: Collaborator samples came from the United States, Italy and Spain and covered acute and convalescent phases of COVID-19. Where available, HLA class I and class II types were taken from metadata supplied by the sample provider and were not determined by assay-based typing. The sample metadata nearly always contained a de-identified subject ID, COVID-19 status, age in years and sex. Deeply sampled blood TCRbeta repertoires from subjects exposed to, actively infected with, or recovered from COVID-19 were included in the dataset. The repertoires were released in a freely available public database intended as a resource for research on the immune response to SARS-CoV-2. The samples were drawn from the first 160 participants of the ongoing ImmuneRACE study and from more than 1,000 subjects provided by 6 global collaborators. The prospective study material was composed of cDNA or gDNA derived from T cells, B-cell-depleted T cells, or PBMCs.

Overall study results and their limits: The amount of clinical and demographic metadata varied by source and participant and was provided uncurated.

Including cysteine and phenylalanine, the CDR3 has 13 amino acids. The DNA shown is the 39-base CDR3, in frame from base 1. V loses 8 bases, J loses 8 bases, and the germline ends lie 16 bases apart. The CDR1 and CDR2 encoded by the germline V gene (reference sequence) are GTSNPN and SVGIG. TCRbeta CDR3 regions were amplified from genomic DNA by means of the immunoSEQ Assay, a bias-controlled multiplex PCR. The original methods were these. Within the assay, amplification of reference gene primers was used to estimate how many nucleated cells each sample contained. To quantify the absolute abundance of each unique TCRbeta CDR3 rearrangement, sequence reads were collapsed and filtered. For each sample, productive Simpson clonality was calculated as the square root of Simpson's diversity index over productive rearrangements. The table comes from immuneACCESS by way of TCRdb, which keeps in-frame sequences with V and J called. Part of the clones is missing from these tables; in studies checked, under half for an unresolved V gene and the rest for unknown reasons. The D gene and trimming were derived from the DNA, and the V and J assignments and clone size from that table. The sample has a few hundred thousand clones on record, about nine tenths of them singletons. The ten top clones hold just under 0.95% of the sample.

Worth noting for this clone: Its recognized antigen is unknown. Per-base quality was not reported, and no clone a single base away is much larger than it.

Samples from volunteer blood donors who had recovered from COVID-19 were contributed by a second Seattle source. Collaborating institutions collected whole blood in K2EDTA tubes following their own protocols. For TCRbeta analysis, collaborators shipped samples in one of three forms: frozen whole blood, isolated PBMCs, or DNA extracted from either of those sample types. Rearrangement joined TRBV30 to TRBJ1-6; a tentative D call is TRBD1 (5 bases match). Source material: peripheral blood. The receptor comes from a woman aged 40-49 years who had recovered from COVID-19. The DNA sequence reads TGTGCCGGCCCGGACGGGGGGGATTCACCCCTCCACTTT. This yields the protein CAGPDGGDSPLHF.